Below are 8 T cell receptor beta chains sequenced from a single sample in a study of cytomegalovirus exposure and HLA in healthy donors. PCR primers comprised 60 Vbeta and 13 Jbeta primers. This table comes from immunoSEQ multiplex PCR, and its TCRdb copy is limited to in-frame clones, with some not included. The top ten hold 0.5% to 0.55% of the sample, which has some 160,000 clones, about 80% seen once. Specimen: PBMCs. These receptors all come from a woman aged 45-60 years in good health and CMV-seronegative.

This chain's CDR3 is CASSIRGILGEQYF. Written as DNA, the CDR3 is TGTGCCAGCAGCATCAGGGGCATCCTAGGCGAGCAGTACTTC. The chain uses TRBV7-8 and TRBJ2-7, with D possibly being TRBD1 (6 bases). This CDR3 region has 14 residues. Deletions cut 5 bases from V and 6 bases from J, with 17 bases between. CDR1 is SGHVS and CDR2 is FQNEAQ in the germline V gene.

The V and J genes are TRBV28 and TRBJ2-7, with D perhaps TRBD1 (5 bases). The length of the CDR3 is 14 residues. The V gene's germline CDR1 is MDHEN and CDR2 SYDVKM. Trimming removed 3 bases at V and 4 bases at J, with 13 bases between. The CDR3 bases are TGTGCCAGCAGTTTTTACAGGACCTTTTACGAGCAGTACTTC. Its protein product is CASSFYRTFYEQYF.

This chain uses TRBV15 with TRBJ2-1; TRBD2 agrees at 7 bases. From germline, CDR1 is LNHNV and CDR2 YYDKDF (reference sequence). Trimming took 0 bases from V and 0 from J; bases not matched to a gene: 5. The CDR3 totals 17 residues. The CDR3 reads CATSREAAGSSYNEQFF. The CDR3, as DNA: TGTGCCACCAGCAGAGAAGCAGCGGGGAGCTCCTACAATGAGCAGTTCTTC.

The chain has TRBV9 and TRBJ1-1; TRBD1 might be the D (5 bases). Deletions cut 4 bases from V and 4 bases from J, with 11 bases between. Germline V gene lookup returns CDR1 SGDLS and CDR2 YYNGEE. The CDR3 has 13 amino acids. The CDR3 is CASSPGRGTEAFF. In DNA form, the CDR3 reads TGTGCCAGCAGCCCGGGTAGGGGCACTGAAGCTTTCTTT.

This rearrangement joins TRBV2 to TRBJ2-7; TRBD1 agrees at 11 bases. Germline assignment: CDR1 SNHLY and CDR2 FYNNEI. The CDR3 contains 13 residues. V shed 7 bases, J shed 6 bases, and the junction held 5 bases outside the gene matches. The CDR3 is CASTGQGAGEQYF. The DNA for the CDR3 is TGTGCCAGCACTGGACAGGGGGCTGGCGAGCAGTACTTC.

This clone was recorded a few times. The gene calls are TRBV18 and TRBJ1-4; D is perhaps TRBD1 (5 bases). This CDR3 spans 13 amino acids. CDR1 is KGHSH and CDR2 is LQKENI in the germline V gene. With 3 bases removed from V and 8 bases from J, the gap between germline ends came to 10 bases. CDR3 loop: CASSPDREEKLFF. The CDR3 DNA sequence: TGTGCCAGCTCACCTGACAGAGAGGAAAAACTGTTTTTT. The complete variable domain, with remaining parts taken from reference TRBV18 and TRBJ1-4, reads NAGVMQNPRHLVRRRGQEARLRCSPMKGHSHVYWYRQLPEEGLKFMVYLQKENIIDESGMPKERFSAEFPKEGPSILRIQQVVRGDSAAYFCASSPDREEKLFFGSGTQLSVL.

CDR3 sequence reads: CASSLIQGSYGYTF. The CDR3 DNA sequence: TGTGCCAGCAGCTTGATACAGGGGTCCTATGGCTACACCTTC. The V and J genes are TRBV5-4 and TRBJ1-2; TRBD1 matches 7 bases. Germline values: CDR1 SGHNT, CDR2 YYREEE (reference sequence). CDR3 length: 14 residues. V was clipped by 1 base and J by 4 bases; unmatched bases: 4.

The chain carries TRBV6-1 and TRBJ1-2, with TRBD1 matching 7 bases. The V gene's germline CDR1 is MNHNS and CDR2 SASEGT. J gave up 6 bases and V 6 bases, and 10 bases lay outside the gene matches. This CDR3 region has 14 residues. CDR3 sequence reads: CASSRPGTENGYTF. CDR3 DNA sequence: TGTGCCAGCAGCCGCCCCGGGACAGAGAATGGCTACACCTTC.